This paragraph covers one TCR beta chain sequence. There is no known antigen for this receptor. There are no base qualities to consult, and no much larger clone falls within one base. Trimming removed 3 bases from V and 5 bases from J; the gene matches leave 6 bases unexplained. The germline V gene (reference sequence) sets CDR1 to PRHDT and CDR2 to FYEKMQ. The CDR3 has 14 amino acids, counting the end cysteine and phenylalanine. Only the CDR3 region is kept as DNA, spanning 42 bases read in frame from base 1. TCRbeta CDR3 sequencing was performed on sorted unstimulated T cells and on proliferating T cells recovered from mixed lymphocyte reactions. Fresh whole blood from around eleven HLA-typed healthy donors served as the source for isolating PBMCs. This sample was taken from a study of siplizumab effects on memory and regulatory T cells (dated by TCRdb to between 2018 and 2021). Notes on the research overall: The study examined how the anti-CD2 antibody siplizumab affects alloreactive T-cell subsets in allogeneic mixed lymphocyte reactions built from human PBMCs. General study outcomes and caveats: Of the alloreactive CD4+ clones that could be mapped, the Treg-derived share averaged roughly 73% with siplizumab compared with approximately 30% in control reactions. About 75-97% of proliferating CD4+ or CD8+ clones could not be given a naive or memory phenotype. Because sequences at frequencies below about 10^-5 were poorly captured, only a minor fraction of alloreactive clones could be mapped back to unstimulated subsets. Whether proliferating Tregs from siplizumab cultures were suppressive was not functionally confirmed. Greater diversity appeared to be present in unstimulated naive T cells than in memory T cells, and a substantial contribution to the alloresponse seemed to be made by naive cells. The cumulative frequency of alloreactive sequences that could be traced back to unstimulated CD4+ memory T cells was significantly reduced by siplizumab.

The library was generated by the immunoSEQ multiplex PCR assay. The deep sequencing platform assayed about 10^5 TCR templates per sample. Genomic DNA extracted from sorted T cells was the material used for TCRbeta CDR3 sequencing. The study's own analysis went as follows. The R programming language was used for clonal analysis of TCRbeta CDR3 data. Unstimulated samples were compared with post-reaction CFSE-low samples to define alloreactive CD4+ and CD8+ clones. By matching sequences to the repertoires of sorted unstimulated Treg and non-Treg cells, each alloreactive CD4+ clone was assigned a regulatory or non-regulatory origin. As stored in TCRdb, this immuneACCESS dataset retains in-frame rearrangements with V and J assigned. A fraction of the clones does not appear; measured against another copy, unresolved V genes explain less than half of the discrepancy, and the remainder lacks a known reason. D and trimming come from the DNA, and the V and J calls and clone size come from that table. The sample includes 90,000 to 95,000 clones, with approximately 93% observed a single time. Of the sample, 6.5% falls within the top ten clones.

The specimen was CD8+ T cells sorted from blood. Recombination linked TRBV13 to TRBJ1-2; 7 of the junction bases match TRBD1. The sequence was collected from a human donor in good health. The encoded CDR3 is CASSFGRGDYGYTF. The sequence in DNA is TGTGCCAGCAGCTTCGGCAGGGGGGATTATGGCTACACCTTC.